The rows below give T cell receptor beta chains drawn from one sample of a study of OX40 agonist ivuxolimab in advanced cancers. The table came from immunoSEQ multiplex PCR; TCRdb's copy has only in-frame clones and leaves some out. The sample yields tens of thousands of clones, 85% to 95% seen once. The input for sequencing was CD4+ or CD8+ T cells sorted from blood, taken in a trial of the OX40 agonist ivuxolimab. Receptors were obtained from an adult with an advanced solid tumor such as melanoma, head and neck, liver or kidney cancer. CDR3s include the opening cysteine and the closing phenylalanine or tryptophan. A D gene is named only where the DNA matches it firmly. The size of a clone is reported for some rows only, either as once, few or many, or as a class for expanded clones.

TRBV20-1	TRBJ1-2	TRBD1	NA	CSAQSGGSYTF	TGCAGTGCTCAGTCAGGGGGCAGTTACACCTTC
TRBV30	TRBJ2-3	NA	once	CAWSVVGGPTDTQYF	TGTGCCTGGAGTGTAGTTGGGGGCCCCACAGATACGCAGTATTTT
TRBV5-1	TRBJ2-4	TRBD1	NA	CASSLERQGDIQYF	TGCGCCAGCAGCTTGGAAAGACAGGGCGACATTCAGTACTTC
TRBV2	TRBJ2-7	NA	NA	CASRGESYEQYF	TGTGCCAGCAGGGGGGAATCCTACGAGCAGTACTTC
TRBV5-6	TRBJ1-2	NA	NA	CASSFLGGENYGYTF	TGTGCCAGCAGCTTCCTGGGGGGCGAAAACTATGGCTACACCTTC
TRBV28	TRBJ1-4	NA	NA	CASIGDATNEKLFF	TGTGCCAGCATCGGGGATGCAACTAATGAAAAACTGTTTTTT
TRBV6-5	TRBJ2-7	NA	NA	CASGRVYEQYF	TGTGCCAGCGGGAGAGTCTACGAGCAGTACTTC
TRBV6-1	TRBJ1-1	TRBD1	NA	CASTKEGQVNTEAFF	TGTGCCAGCACAAAAGAGGGACAGGTGAACACTGAAGCTTTCTTT
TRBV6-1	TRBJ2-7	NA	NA	CASSVGGSYEQYF	TGTGCCAGCAGTGTTGGGGGATCCTACGAGCAGTACTTC
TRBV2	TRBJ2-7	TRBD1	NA	CASMPGQGLYEQYF	TGTGCCAGCATGCCGGGACAGGGCCTCTACGAGCAGTACTTC
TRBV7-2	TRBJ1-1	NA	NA	CASSLEAGQTEAFF	TGTGCCAGCAGCTTAGAAGCAGGGCAGACTGAAGCTTTCTTT
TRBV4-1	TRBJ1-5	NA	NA	CASSQDDGQNNQPQHF	TGCGCCAGCAGCCAAGACGACGGACAGAACAATCAGCCCCAGCATTTT
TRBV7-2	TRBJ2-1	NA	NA	CASSWTGTSNEQFF	TGTGCCAGCAGCTGGACCGGGACAAGTAATGAGCAGTTCTTC
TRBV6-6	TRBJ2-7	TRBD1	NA	CASSYGTGAYEQYF	TGTGCCAGCAGTTACGGGACAGGGGCCTACGAGCAGTACTTC
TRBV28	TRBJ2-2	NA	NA	CASSLSKGTRTGELFF	TGTGCCAGCAGTTTGAGTAAGGGGACCAGGACCGGGGAGCTGTTTTTT
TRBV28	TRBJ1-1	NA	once	CASSSGQYNTEAFF	TGTGCCAGCAGTTCCGGACAGTACAACACTGAAGCTTTCTTT
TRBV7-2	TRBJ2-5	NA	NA	CASSRPGRGETQYF	TGTGCCAGCAGCCGTCCCGGAAGAGGGGAGACCCAGTACTTC
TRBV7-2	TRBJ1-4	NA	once	CASSLVSGGGEKLFF	TGTGCCAGCAGCTTAGTGTCCGGGGGCGGTGAAAAACTGTTTTTT
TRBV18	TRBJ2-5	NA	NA	CASSPPTGETQYF	TGTGCCAGCTCACCACCCACGGGAGAGACCCAGTACTTC
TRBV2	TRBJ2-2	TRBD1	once	CARGNRGDGELFF	TGTGCCAGGGGGAACAGGGGTGACGGGGAGCTGTTTTTT
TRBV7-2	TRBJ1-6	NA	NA	CASSRDSSPLHF	TGTGCCAGCAGCCGGGACTCCTCACCCCTCCACTTT
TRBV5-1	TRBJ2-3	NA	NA	CASSFGGGTDTQYF	TGCGCCAGCAGCTTCGGGGGCGGCACAGATACGCAGTATTTT
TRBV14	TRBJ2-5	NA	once	CASSQVTGYETQYF	TGTGCCAGCAGCCAAGTAACAGGGTACGAGACCCAGTACTTC
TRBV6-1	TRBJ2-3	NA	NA	CASSAQFFQYF	TGTGCCAGCAGTGCCCAATTTTTCCAGTATTTT
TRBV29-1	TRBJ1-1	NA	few	CSVRRIMNTEAFF	TGCAGCGTTCGCAGGATTATGAACACTGAAGCTTTCTTT
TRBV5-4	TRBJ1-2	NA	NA	CASSQRRDYGYTF	TGTGCCAGCAGCCAAAGGCGGGATTATGGCTACACCTTC
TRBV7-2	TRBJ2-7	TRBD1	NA	CASSLRTGSYEQYF	TGTGCCAGCAGCTTGAGGACAGGGTCCTACGAGCAGTACTTC
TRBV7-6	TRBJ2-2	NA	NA	CASSSGWTGELFF	TGTGCCAGCAGCTCGGGTTGGACCGGGGAGCTGTTTTTT
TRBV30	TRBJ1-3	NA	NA	CAWSVIGTGNTIYF	TGTGCCTGGAGTGTGATAGGGACTGGAAACACCATATATTTT
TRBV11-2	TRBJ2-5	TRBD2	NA	CASSSYPSGEQETQYF	TGTGCCAGCAGCAGCTATCCTAGCGGGGAACAAGAGACCCAGTACTTC
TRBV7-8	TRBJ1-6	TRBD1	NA	CASSFDRGYNSPLHF	TGTGCCAGCAGCTTCGACAGGGGATATAATTCACCCCTCCACTTT
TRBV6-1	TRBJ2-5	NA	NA	CASRLAGGGQETQYF	TGTGCCAGCAGGCTGGCCGGGGGAGGACAAGAGACCCAGTACTTC
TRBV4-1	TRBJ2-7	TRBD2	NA	CASSRNGGAYEQYF	TGCGCCAGCAGCCGGAACGGGGGGGCCTACGAGCAGTACTTC
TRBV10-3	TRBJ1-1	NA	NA	CAISERGDTEAFF	TGTGCCATCAGTGAAAGGGGGGACACTGAAGCTTTCTTT
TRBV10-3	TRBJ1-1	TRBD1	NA	CAISQPGQVSEAFF	TGTGCCATCAGTCAACCGGGACAGGTTTCTGAAGCTTTCTTT
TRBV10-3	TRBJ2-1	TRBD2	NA	CAISDPGLAGAYNEQFF	TGTGCCATCAGTGACCCTGGACTAGCGGGAGCCTACAATGAGCAGTTCTTC
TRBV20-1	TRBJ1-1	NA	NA	CSGRVTEAFF	TGCAGTGGCAGGGTCACTGAAGCTTTCTTT
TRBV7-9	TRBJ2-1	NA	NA	CASSLANSKDNEQFF	TGTGCCAGCAGCTTAGCGAATAGTAAGGACAATGAGCAGTTCTTC
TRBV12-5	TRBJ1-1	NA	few	CASGLVQSGTEAFF	TGTGCTAGTGGTTTGGTACAATCCGGAACTGAAGCTTTCTTT